These 20 T cell receptor beta chains originate from one sample sequenced in a study of radiotherapy plus CTLA-4 blockade in lung cancer. Assay used: immunoSEQ multiplex PCR; TCRdb lists only in-frame clones, some missing. The repertoire consists of roughly 59,000 clones, with approximately 67% occurring once and the leading ten covering roughly 8.7%. The sample here was peripheral blood, taken from a patient treated with radiotherapy plus ipilimumab. These receptors were collected from a human donor with non-small cell lung cancer whose response to radiotherapy plus ipilimumab could not be evaluated.

The chain couples TRBV18 to TRBJ2-1, with 12 nucleotides matching TRBD1. V lost 1 base, J lost 7 bases, and 8 bases stayed unmatched. The CDR3 spans 17 residues. Germline-derived CDR1 and CDR2 are KGHSH and LQKENI. The CDR3 reads CASSPLMKGQGANEQFF. In DNA, the CDR3 is TGTGCCAGCTCACCACTTATGAAGGGACAGGGGGCGAATGAGCAGTTCTTC.

CDR3 loop: CASRGRHNSPLHF. CDR3 nucleotide sequence: TGTGCCAGCAGGGGCCGCCATAATTCACCCCTCCACTTT. This chain connects TRBV2 to TRBJ1-6; D unresolved. This CDR3 contains 13 residues. V dropped 6 bases and J dropped 5 bases, with 8 bases sitting between them. Germline V lookup: CDR1 SNHLY, CDR2 FYNNEI.

The V and J genes are TRBV4-2 and TRBJ2-5, with 11 nucleotides matching TRBD1. Germline V lookup: CDR1 LGHNA, CDR2 YNFKEQ. Losses at the gene ends were 0 bases for V and 5 bases for J; bases not matched to a gene: 8. The CDR3 spans 17 residues. The CDR3 sequence: CASSQDQWTGGAETQYF. The DNA of the CDR3 is TGTGCCAGCAGCCAAGATCAGTGGACAGGGGGCGCGGAGACCCAGTACTTC.

The sample holds a few counts of this clone. The rearrangement uses TRBV27 and TRBJ1-5, with D unclear. V lost 6 bases to trimming and J lost 15 bases, with 36 bases between them. CDR1 and CDR2 (germline): MNHEY, SMNVEV (reference sequence). The CDR3 sequence is 18 residues long. The CDR3 sequence: CASRGRTDGLSTGEYRHF. CDR3 nucleotide sequence: TGTGCCAGCAGAGGCAGAACGGACGGGTTGAGTACCGGGGAGTATCGGCATTTT.

This clone appeared a few times. V and J are TRBV7-9 and TRBJ2-7; D perhaps matches TRBD1 (6 bases). V lost 5 bases and J 1 base, leaving 15 bases between the germline ends. CDR3 size: 15 residues. CDR1 is SEHNR, CDR2 FQNEAQ, per germline (reference sequence). CDR3 region: CASSVQGRSSYEQYF. The CDR3 nucleotides are TGTGCCAGCAGCGTTCAGGGGCGTTCTTCCTACGAGCAGTACTTC.

The V gene is TRBV7-9, the J gene TRBJ1-2, with 9 bases identical to TRBD1. V trimming: 5 bases; J trimming: 5 bases; junction bases outside the gene matches: 15. Per the germline V gene, CDR1 is SEHNR and CDR2 is FQNEAQ (reference sequence). The CDR3 contains 17 residues. CDR3 loop: CASSNSVRTGELYGYTF. CDR3 bases: TGTGCCAGCAGCAATTCGGTGCGGACAGGGGAGCTTTATGGCTACACCTTC. The full variable domain, rest sourced from reference TRBV7-9 and TRBJ1-2, is DTGVSQNPRHKITKRGQNVTFRCDPISEHNRLYWYRQTLGQGPEFLTYFQNEAQLEKSRLLSDRFSAERPKGSFSTLEIQRTEQGDSAMYLCASSNSVRTGELYGYTFGSGTRLTVV.

This clone was seen a handful of times. The V call is TRBV11-3, the J call TRBJ1-2; 11 bases match TRBD1. V trimming: 0 bases; J trimming: 7 bases; junction bases outside the gene matches: 4. The germline gives CDR1 SGHNT, CDR2 YENEEA. The CDR3 runs 15 residues. CDR3 amino acids: CASSLDGTGGGGYTF. The CDR3 nucleotides are TGTGCCAGCAGCTTAGACGGGACAGGGGGTGGTGGCTACACCTTC. The full variable domain, with the rest looked up from reference TRBV11-3 and TRBJ1-2, is EAGVVQSPRYKIIEKKQPVAFWCNPISGHNTLYWYLQNLGQGPELLIRYENEEAVDDSQLPKDRFSAERLKGVDSTLKIQPAELGDSAVYLCASSLDGTGGGGYTFGSGTRLTVV.

The rearrangement links TRBV5-1 to TRBJ1-2; 9 bases fit TRBD1. There are 15 residues in the CDR3. With V trimmed by 4 bases and J by 0 bases, 4 bases remained unmatched. Germline V gives CDR1 SGHRS, CDR2 YFSETQ. Here the CDR3 reads CASSAGQGSNYGYTF. CDR3 nucleotides: TGCGCCAGCAGCGCGGGACAGGGTTCTAACTATGGCTACACCTTC. The variable domain in full, with the rest retrieved from reference TRBV5-1 and TRBJ1-2, is KAGVTQTPRYLIKTRGQQVTLSCSPISGHRSVSWYQQTPGQGLQFLFEYFSETQRNKGNFPGRFSGRQFSNSRSEMNVSTLELGDSALYLCASSAGQGSNYGYTFGSGTRLTVV.

V and J are TRBV18 and TRBJ1-2, with TRBD1 as a possible D gene (6 bases). Trimming removed 6 bases from V and 4 bases from J, with 15 bases in between. This CDR3 is 14 amino acids long. Germline CDR1 reads KGHSH; CDR2 reads LQKENI. CDR3 sequence reads: CASSPRGATYGYTF. In DNA, the CDR3 is TGTGCCAGCTCCCCCCGGGGGGCTACCTATGGCTACACCTTC. The entire variable domain, with the rest obtained from reference TRBV18 and TRBJ1-2, is as follows: NAGVMQNPRHLVRRRGQEARLRCSPMKGHSHVYWYRQLPEEGLKFMVYLQKENIIDESGMPKERFSAEFPKEGPSILRIQQVVRGDSAAYFCASSPRGATYGYTFGSGTRLTVV.

The J gene is TRBJ2-1, the V gene TRBV28; 11 nucleotides line up with TRBD2. The CDR3 extends over 15 amino acids. Germline V gives CDR1 MDHEN, CDR2 SYDVKM. V was clipped by 5 bases and J by 7 bases; unmatched bases: 7. The CDR3 sequence: CASSILAGGLNEQFF. The DNA for the CDR3 is TGTGCCAGCAGTATCTTAGCGGGGGGGCTAAATGAGCAGTTCTTC. The full variable domain, with the rest looked up from reference TRBV28 and TRBJ2-1, is DVKVTQSSRYLVKRTGEKVFLECVQDMDHENMFWYRQDPGLGLRLIYFSYDVKMKEKGDIPEGYSVSREKKERFSLILESASTNQTSMYLCASSILAGGLNEQFFGPGTRLTVL.

The J gene is TRBJ1-1, the V gene TRBV10-3; 9 bases agree with TRBD1. From germline, CDR1 is ENHRY and CDR2 SYGVKD. Trimming cost V 5 bases and J 5 bases; bases outside gene matches: 15. The CDR3 totals 17 residues. The CDR3: CAISTRTDRGGGTEAFF. CDR3 nucleotide sequence: TGTGCCATCAGTACGCGGACGGACAGGGGAGGGGGAACTGAAGCTTTCTTT.

The chain carries TRBV7-2 and TRBJ1-2; D possibly corresponds to TRBD1 (5 bases). Germline V gene sequence: CDR1 SGHTA, CDR2 FQGNSA. This CDR3 is 14 amino acids long. The V end lost 1 base, the J end lost 8 bases, and 14 bases lay between the germline ends. CDR3 loop: CASSLGWAGDGYTF. In DNA form, the CDR3 reads TGTGCCAGCAGCTTAGGGTGGGCGGGGGACGGCTACACCTTC.

The CDR3 coding sequence is TGTGCCAGTAGTACTCCGTATAGCAATCAGCCCCAGCATTTT. It translates to CASSTPYSNQPQHF. The V and J genes are TRBV19 and TRBJ1-5; D not resolved. Germline V gene lookup returns CDR1 LNHDA and CDR2 SQIVND (reference sequence). The CDR3 is 14 amino acids. V was cut by 4 bases and J by 0 bases, with 7 bases left in between.

Written as DNA, the CDR3 is TGTGCCAGTAGTACGGAGACCCTGAACACTGAAGCTTTCTTT. This translates into CASSTETLNTEAFF. The chain carries TRBV19 and TRBJ1-1; D not resolved. The CDR3 loop spans 14 amino acids. Trimming shortened V by 4 bases and J by 0 bases, and 9 bases separated the two germline ends. Germline CDR1 LNHDA, CDR2 SQIVND (reference sequence).

The rearrangement links TRBV2 to TRBJ1-1, with D unclear. V was clipped by 3 bases and J by 4 bases, with 15 bases between them. CDR1 is SNHLY, CDR2 FYNNEI, per germline. The CDR3 covers 15 residues. CDR3 sequence: CASSDDRRARTEAFF. The CDR3 coding sequence is TGTGCCAGCAGTGATGATCGGCGGGCACGCACTGAAGCTTTCTTT.

This chain uses TRBV5-1 with TRBJ1-2; 8 bases map to TRBD1. The CDR3 has 15 amino acids. V gave up 4 bases and J gave up 3 bases; unmatched junction bases: 8. In germline, CDR1 is SGHRS, CDR2 YFSETQ. The CDR3 loop reads CASSLPAGGHYGYTF. As DNA, the CDR3 is TGCGCCAGCAGCCTCCCCGCAGGGGGCCACTATGGCTACACCTTC. Supplemented by reference TRBV5-1 and TRBJ1-2, the full variable domain reads KAGVTQTPRYLIKTRGQQVTLSCSPISGHRSVSWYQQTPGQGLQFLFEYFSETQRNKGNFPGRFSGRQFSNSRSEMNVSTLELGDSALYLCASSLPAGGHYGYTFGSGTRLTVV.

This clone was detected a few times. The chain couples TRBV6-5 to TRBJ2-2; the match to TRBD2 covers 8 bases. V was clipped by 4 bases and J by 3 bases; unmatched bases: 4. CDR1 and CDR2 from the germline V gene are MNHEY and SVGAGI. This CDR3 spans 15 amino acids. CDR3 in amino acids: CASSWVLADTGELFF. The CDR3 nucleotides are TGTGCCAGCAGTTGGGTACTAGCGGACACCGGGGAGCTGTTTTTT.

The genes are TRBV28 and TRBJ1-3, with D tentatively TRBD1 (5 bases). Trimming removed 4 bases from V and 8 bases from J, with 15 bases in between. Germline lookup yields CDR1 MDHEN and CDR2 SYDVKM. CDR3 length: 14 amino acids. The CDR3 reads CASSSLYRRDTIYF. The CDR3 DNA is TGTGCCAGCAGTTCCCTCTACAGGAGGGACACCATATATTTT.

The V and J genes are TRBV12-1 and TRBJ1-1; TRBD1 is the table's D call, not checked against the DNA. TRBV12-1 is tagged as a pseudogene. This CDR3 has 16 amino acids. CDR3 amino acids: CASSLRRGRGFAEAFF. The CDR3 DNA sequence: TGTGCCAGCAGCTTGAGACGCGGCAGGGGGTTTGCTGAAGCTTTCTTT.

The rearrangement links TRBV30 to TRBJ2-3; the D gene is possibly TRBD1 (6 bases). The CDR3 runs to 13 residues. Germline V gene sequence: CDR1 GTSNPN, CDR2 SVGIG (reference sequence). V dropped 2 bases and J dropped 1 base, with 7 bases sitting between them. Here the CDR3 DNA reads TGTGCCTGGAGTCCAGGGGGCACAGATACGCAGTATTTT. It translates to CAWSPGGTDTQYF.